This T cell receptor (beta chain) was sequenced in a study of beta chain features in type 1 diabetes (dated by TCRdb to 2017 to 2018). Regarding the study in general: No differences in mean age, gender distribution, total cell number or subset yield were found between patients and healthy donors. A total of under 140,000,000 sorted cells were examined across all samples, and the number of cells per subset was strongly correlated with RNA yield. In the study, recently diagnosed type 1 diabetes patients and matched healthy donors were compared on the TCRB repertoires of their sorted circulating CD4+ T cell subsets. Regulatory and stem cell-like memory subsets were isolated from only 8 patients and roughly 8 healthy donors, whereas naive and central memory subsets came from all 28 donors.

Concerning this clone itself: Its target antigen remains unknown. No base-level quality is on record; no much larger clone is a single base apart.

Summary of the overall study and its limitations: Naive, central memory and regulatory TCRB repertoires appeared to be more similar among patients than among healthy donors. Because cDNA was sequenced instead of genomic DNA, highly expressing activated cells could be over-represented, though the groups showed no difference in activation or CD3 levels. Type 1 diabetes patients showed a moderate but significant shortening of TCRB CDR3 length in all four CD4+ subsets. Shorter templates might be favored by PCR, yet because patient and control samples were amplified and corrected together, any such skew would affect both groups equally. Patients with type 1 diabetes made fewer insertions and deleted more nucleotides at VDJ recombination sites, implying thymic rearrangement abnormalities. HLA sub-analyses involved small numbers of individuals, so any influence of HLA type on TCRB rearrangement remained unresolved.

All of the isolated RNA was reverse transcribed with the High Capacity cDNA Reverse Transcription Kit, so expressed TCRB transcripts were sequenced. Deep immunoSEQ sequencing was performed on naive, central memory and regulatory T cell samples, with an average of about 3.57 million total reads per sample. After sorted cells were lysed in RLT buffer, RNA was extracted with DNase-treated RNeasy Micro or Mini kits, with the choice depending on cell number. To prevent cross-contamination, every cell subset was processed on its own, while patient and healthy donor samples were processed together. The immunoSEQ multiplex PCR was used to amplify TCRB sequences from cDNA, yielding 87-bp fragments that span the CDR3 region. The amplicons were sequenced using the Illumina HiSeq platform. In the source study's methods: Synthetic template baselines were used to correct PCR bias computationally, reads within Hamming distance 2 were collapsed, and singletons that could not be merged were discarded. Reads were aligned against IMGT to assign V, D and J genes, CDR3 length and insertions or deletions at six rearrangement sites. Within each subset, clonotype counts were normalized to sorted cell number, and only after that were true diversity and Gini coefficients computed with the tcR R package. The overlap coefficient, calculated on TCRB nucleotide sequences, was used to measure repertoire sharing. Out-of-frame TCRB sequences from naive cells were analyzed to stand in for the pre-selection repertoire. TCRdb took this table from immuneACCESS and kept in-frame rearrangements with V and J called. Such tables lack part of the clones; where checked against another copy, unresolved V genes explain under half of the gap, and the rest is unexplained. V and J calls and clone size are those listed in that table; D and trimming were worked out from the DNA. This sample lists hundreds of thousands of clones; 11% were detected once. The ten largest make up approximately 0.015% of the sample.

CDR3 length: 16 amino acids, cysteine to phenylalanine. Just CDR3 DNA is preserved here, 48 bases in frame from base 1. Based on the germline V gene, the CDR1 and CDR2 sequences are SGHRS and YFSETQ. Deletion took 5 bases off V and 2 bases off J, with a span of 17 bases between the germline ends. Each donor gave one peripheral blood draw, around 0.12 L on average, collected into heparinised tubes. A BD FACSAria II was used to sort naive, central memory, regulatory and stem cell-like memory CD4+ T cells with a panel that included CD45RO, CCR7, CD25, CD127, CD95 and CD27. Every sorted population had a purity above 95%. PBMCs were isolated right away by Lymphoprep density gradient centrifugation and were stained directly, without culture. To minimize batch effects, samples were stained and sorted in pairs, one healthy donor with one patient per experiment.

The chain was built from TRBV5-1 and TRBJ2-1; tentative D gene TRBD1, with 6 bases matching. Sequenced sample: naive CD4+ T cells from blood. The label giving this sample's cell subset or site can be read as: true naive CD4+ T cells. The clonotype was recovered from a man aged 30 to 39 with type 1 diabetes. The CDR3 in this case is CASRYGTTNAYNEQFF. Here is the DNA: TGCGCCAGCAGATACGGGACAACCAACGCCTACAATGAGCAGTTCTTC.